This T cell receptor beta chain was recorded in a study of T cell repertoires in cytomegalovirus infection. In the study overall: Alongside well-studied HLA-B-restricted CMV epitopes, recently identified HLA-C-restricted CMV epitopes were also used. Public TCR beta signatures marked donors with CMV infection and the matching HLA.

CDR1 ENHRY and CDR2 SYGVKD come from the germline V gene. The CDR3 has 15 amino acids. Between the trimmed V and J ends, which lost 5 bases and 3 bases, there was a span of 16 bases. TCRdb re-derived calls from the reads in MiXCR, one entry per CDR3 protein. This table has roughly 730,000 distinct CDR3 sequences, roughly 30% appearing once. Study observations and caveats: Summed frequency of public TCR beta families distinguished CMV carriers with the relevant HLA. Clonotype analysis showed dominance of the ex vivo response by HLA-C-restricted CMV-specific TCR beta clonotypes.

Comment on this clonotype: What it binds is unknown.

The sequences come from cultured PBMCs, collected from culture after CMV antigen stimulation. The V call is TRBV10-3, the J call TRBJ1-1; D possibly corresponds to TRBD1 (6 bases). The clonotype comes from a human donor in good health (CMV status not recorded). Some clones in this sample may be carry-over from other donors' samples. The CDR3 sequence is CAISPRGELHTEAFF. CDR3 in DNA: TGTGCCATCAGTCCTAGGGGGGAGTTGCACACTGAAGCTTTCTTT.